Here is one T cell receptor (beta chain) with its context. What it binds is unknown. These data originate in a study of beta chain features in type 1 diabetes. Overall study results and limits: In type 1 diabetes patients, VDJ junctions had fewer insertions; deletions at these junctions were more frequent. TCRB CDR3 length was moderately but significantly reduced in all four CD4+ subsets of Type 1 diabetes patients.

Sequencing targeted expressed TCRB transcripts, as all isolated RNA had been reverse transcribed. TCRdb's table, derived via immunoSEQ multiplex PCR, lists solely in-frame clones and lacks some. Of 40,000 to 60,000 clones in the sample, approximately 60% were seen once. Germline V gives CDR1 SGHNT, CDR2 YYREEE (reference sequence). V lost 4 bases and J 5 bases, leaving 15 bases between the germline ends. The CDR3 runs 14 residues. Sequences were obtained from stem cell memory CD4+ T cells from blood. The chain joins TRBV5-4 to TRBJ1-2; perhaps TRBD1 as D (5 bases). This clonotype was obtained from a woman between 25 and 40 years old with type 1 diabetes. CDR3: CASSTAGRGYGYTF. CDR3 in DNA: TGTGCCAGCAGCACGGCAGGGCGGGGATATGGCTACACCTTC.